Below, 3 T cell receptor beta chains from the same sample are listed, as sequenced in a study of blood T cells in healthy people across ages (dated by TCRdb to the mid-2010s). Library prep was done by 5' RACE. The run used an Illumina HiSeq 2500. A second PCR of about 6 to 11 cycles was performed with a sample-barcoded 5' primer and a J-beta primer mix. Using fastp trimming at Q25 and MiXCR clonotype assembly, TCRdb reanalyzed the public sequencing data and kept in-frame beta chains. Rows merge per CDR3 protein into single entries with the most common DNA and genes. For this sample the table gives 650,000 to 1,000,000 distinct CDR3 sequences, of which 46% were detected only once. The top ten hold 15% to 20% of the sample. Sequencing input: blood. These receptors were taken from an elderly man in good health.

The chain links TRBV7-3 to TRBJ2-1; 8 nucleotides agree with TRBD2. V dropped 5 bases and J dropped 9; count of bases not matched to a gene: 9. The CDR3 is 14 amino acids. Germline CDR1 SGHTA, CDR2 FQGTGA. The CDR3: CASSPRTSFGEQFF. CDR3 nucleotides: TGTGCCAGCAGCCCGAGGACTAGCTTCGGTGAGCAGTTCTTC.

The chain joins TRBV29-1 to TRBJ2-7; 11 nucleotides align to TRBD1. TRBJ2-5 explains the end of the DNA better; the J call may be wrong. Germline assignment: CDR1 SQVTM and CDR2 ANQGSEA. The CDR3 is made up of 12 amino acids. CDR3 residues: CSAGTGGETQYF. The CDR3 DNA reads TGCAGCGCCGGGACAGGGGGGGAGACCCAGTACTTC.

This chain uses TRBV20-1 with TRBJ2-5; 8 positions agree with TRBD2. CDR3 size: 15 residues. V was pared by 3 bases and J by 2 bases, with 8 bases of the junction left unmatched. Germline lookup yields CDR1 DFQATT and CDR2 SNEGSKA (reference sequence). CDR3 nucleotide sequence: TGCAGTGCTAGGGGTAGCGGGATACAACAAGAGACCCAGTACTTC. Encoded protein: CSARGSGIQQETQYF.